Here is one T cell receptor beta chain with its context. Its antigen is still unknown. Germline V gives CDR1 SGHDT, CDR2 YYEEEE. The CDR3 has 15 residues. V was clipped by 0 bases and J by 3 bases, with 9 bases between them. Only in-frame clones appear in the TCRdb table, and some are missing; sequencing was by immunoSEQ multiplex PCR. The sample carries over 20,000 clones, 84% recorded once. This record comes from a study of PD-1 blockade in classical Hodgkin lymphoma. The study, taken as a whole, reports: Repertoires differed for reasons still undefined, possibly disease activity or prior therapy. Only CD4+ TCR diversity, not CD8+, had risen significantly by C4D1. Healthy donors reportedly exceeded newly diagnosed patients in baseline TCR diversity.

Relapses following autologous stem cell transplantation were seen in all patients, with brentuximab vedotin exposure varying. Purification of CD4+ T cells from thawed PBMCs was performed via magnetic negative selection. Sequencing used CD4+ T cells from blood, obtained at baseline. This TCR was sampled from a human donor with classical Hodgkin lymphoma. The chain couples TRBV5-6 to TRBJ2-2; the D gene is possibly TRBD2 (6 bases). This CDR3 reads CASSLAGRYTGELFF. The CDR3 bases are TGTGCCAGCAGCTTGGCCGGGAGATACACCGGGGAGCTGTTTTTT.